This T cell receptor beta chain was sequenced during a study of blood T cell repertoires in COVID-19. Whole-study context: Spain, Italy and the United States supplied samples that represented acute and convalescent COVID-19. T cells, B-cell-depleted T cells, or PBMCs provided the cDNA or gDNA that served as material.

In the original analysis: Estimated nucleated cell counts came from reference gene primer amplification. Here immunoSEQ multiplex PCR was the method, and the copy in TCRdb shows in-frame clones only, minus some. V, J and clone size derive from that table, while D and trimming were established from the DNA sequence. In the table there are roughly 60,000 clones, approximately 90% of which are singletons. Germline V CDR1 and CDR2: LNHDA, SQIVND (reference sequence). The ends lost 3 bases at V and 3 bases at J; junction bases unmatched: 6. This CDR3 has 15 amino acids. This clone was observed once. The sequencing input was peripheral blood. The rearrangement links TRBV19 to TRBJ1-2; 8 bases align to TRBD1. The TCR was taken from a human donor with acute or convalescent COVID-19. The donor label of this sample is uncertain. CDR3 amino acids: CASSIVQGGDYGYTF. In nucleotides, the CDR3 is TGTGCCAGTAGTATTGTACAGGGGGGGGACTATGGCTACACCTTC.